Listed here are 15 T cell receptor beta chains from one sample, sequenced in a study of blood T cell repertoires in COVID-19. Some clones are missing from TCRdb's copy, which holds only in-frame ones; the method was immunoSEQ multiplex PCR. The sample has some 150,000 clones; over 80% are singletons. The sequenced sample was peripheral blood. These receptors all stem from a woman aged 70-85 years with acute or convalescent COVID-19.

The V call is TRBV7-9, the J call TRBJ2-1; no clear D gene. Per germline, CDR1 SEHNR and CDR2 FQNEAQ (reference sequence). The V end was cut by 6 bases, the J end by 6 bases, with 12 bases between. The CDR3 extends over 13 amino acids. The CDR3 reads CASSLGPGNEQFF. CDR3 in DNA: TGTGCCAGCAGTCTTGGTCCGGGCAATGAGCAGTTCTTC.

The chain recombines TRBV7-2 with TRBJ1-6; the D is unclear. V shed 1 base and J shed 5 bases, with 9 bases lying between them. This CDR3 has 15 amino acids. CDR1 is SGHTA, CDR2 FQGNSA, per germline. CDR3 amino acids: CASSLVSGNNSPLHF. CDR3 nucleotides: TGTGCCAGCAGCTTAGTGTCGGGGAATAATTCACCCCTCCACTTT. The full variable domain, in which reference TRBV7-2 and TRBJ1-6 provide the parts outside the CDR3, is GAGVSQSPSNKVTEKGKDVELRCDPISGHTALYWYRQSLGQGLEFLIYFQGNSAPDKSGLPSDRFSAERTGGSVSTLTIQRTQQEDSAVYLCASSLVSGNNSPLHFGNGTRLTVT.

The rearrangement joins TRBV6-2 or TRBV6-3 to TRBJ2-1, with a possible D match to TRBD2 (5 bases). Per the germline V gene, CDR1 is MNHEY and CDR2 is SVGEGT. The CDR3 contains 14 residues. The V end lost 4 bases, the J end lost 3 bases, and 10 bases lay between the germline ends. The CDR3 protein is CASSSFGVYNEQFF. For the CDR3, the DNA is TGTGCCAGCAGTTCGTTCGGGGTCTACAATGAGCAGTTCTTC.

V and J are TRBV7-2 and TRBJ2-1; 8 positions match TRBD2. J lost 7 bases, V lost 5 bases, and 7 bases had no gene match. The CDR3 is 14 residues long. The germline V gene has CDR1 SGHTA and CDR2 FQGNSA. The CDR3 loop is CASSSGLAINEQFF. The CDR3 region has the DNA TGTGCCAGCAGCAGTGGACTAGCCATTAATGAGCAGTTCTTC.

The chain recombines TRBV7-2 with TRBJ1-1, with a weak D call TRBD1 (5 bases). The CDR3 contains 12 residues. Germline CDR1 SGHTA, CDR2 FQGNSA. V gave up 8 bases and J gave up 1 base, with 8 bases separating them. CDR3 amino acids: CASGTGNTEAFF. The CDR3 nucleotides read TGTGCCAGCGGAACAGGGAACACTGAAGCTTTCTTT. Full variable domain (outside the CDR3, taken from reference TRBV7-2 and TRBJ1-1): GAGVSQSPSNKVTEKGKDVELRCDPISGHTALYWYRQSLGQGLEFLIYFQGNSAPDKSGLPSDRFSAERTGGSVSTLTIQRTQQEDSAVYLCASGTGNTEAFFGQGTRLTVV.

This sequence joins TRBV5-1 and TRBJ2-1; 8 bases align to TRBD2. Germline V gene sequence: CDR1 SGHRS, CDR2 YFSETQ. Germline trimming cut 1 base from V and 5 bases from J; bases unmatched to any gene: 5. CDR3 length equals 15 residues. The CDR3 spells CASSLRAGGNNEQFF. CDR3 nucleotide sequence: TGCGCCAGCAGCTTGCGGGCGGGGGGCAACAATGAGCAGTTCTTC.

V gene TRBV27 combines with J gene TRBJ1-1; TRBD1 matches 11 bases. CDR1 is MNHEY and CDR2 is SMNVEV in the germline V gene (reference sequence). Trimming cost V 6 bases and J 3 bases; bases outside gene matches: 9. The CDR3 extends over 16 amino acids. The CDR3 sequence: CASSPDRGLYDTEAFF. The CDR3 region has the DNA TGTGCCAGCAGCCCGGACAGGGGGCTTTATGACACTGAAGCTTTCTTT.

CDR3 sequence: CASSADRGRISYGYTF. The CDR3 DNA reads as TGTGCCAGCAGTGCCGACAGGGGGCGGATCTCCTATGGCTACACCTTC. The chain has TRBV6-1 and TRBJ1-2; 10 bases map to TRBD1. In germline, CDR1 is MNHNS, CDR2 SASEGT. With 4 bases clipped from V and 4 bases from J, the junction kept 9 bases outside the gene matches. The CDR3 is 16 amino acids.

The chain is built from TRBV11-3 and TRBJ2-5; 9 positions agree with TRBD2. The CDR3 is 13 residues long. The J segment lost 7 bases and the V segment lost 3 bases, leaving 3 bases of the junction unmatched. From germline, CDR1 is SGHNT and CDR2 YENEEA. CDR3: CASSFTAGGTQYF. The CDR3 nucleotides are TGTGCCAGCAGCTTCACAGCGGGGGGGACCCAGTACTTC.

The V call is TRBV6-5, the J call TRBJ2-2; 8 positions match TRBD2. Germline lookup yields CDR1 MNHEY and CDR2 SVGAGI. The V segment lost 6 bases and the J segment 9 bases; nucleotides outside the gene matches: 12. The CDR3 is 15 residues long. This CDR3 reads CASSFSGIDSRELFF. CDR3 nucleotide sequence: TGTGCCAGCAGCTTTAGCGGGATCGATTCTCGGGAGCTGTTTTTT.

This sequence joins TRBV3-1 (or the pseudogene TRBV3-2) and TRBJ2-5, with D perhaps matching TRBD2 (5 bases). In germline, CDR1 is LGHDT, CDR2 YNNKEL (reference sequence). Trimming pared 0 bases from V and 9 bases from J, leaving 17 bases between. The CDR3 loop spans 15 amino acids. The DNA for the CDR3 is TGTGCCAGCAGCCAAGATTGGGTAGGAGGAGGTCCCCAGTACTTC. Translating it yields CASSQDWVGGGPQYF.

Only a few counts were recorded for this clone. The chain employs TRBV29-1 and TRBJ2-7; D not resolved. V gave up 4 bases and J gave up 4 bases, with 11 bases separating them. The germline gives CDR1 SQVTM, CDR2 ANQGSEA. This CDR3 contains 12 residues. The CDR3 nucleotides are TGCAGCGTTGTGAGCAAGTGGTACGAGCAGTACTTC. Its protein product is CSVVSKWYEQYF.

The CDR3 DNA reads as TGTGCCAGCAGCACAAACGGGGTGTCCGCTCAGCCCCAGCATTTT. This encodes CASSTNGVSAQPQHF. This chain connects TRBV7-8 to TRBJ1-5, with D unresolved. Between the trimmed V and J ends, which lost 5 bases and 6 bases, there was a span of 17 bases. The CDR3 length is 15 residues. Looked up from germline, CDR1 is SGHVS and CDR2 is FQNEAQ.

The V gene is TRBV5-1, the J gene TRBJ1-2; maybe TRBD1 (6 bases). Trimming removed 2 bases at V and 1 base at J, with 9 bases between. The CDR3 has 14 residues. CDR1 and CDR2 from the germline V gene are SGHRS and YFSETQ. DNA of the CDR3: TGCGCCAGCAGCTTTGGACAGAATAACTATGGCTACACCTTC. This gives the protein CASSFGQNNYGYTF.

The chain is built from TRBV7-9 and TRBJ1-1, with a tentative D call TRBD1 (6 bases). Trimming cost V 1 base and J 5 bases, with 14 bases left between them. This CDR3 spans 15 amino acids. Germline CDR1 SEHNR, CDR2 FQNEAQ (reference sequence). CDR3 nucleotide sequence: TGTGCCAGCAGCTTAGAGGCAACAGGGTTGACTGAAGCTTTCTTT. Translating gives CASSLEATGLTEAFF.